These 30 T cell receptor beta chains were all obtained from the same sample, sequenced in a study of identical twins (dated by TCRdb to the mid-2010s). To prepare the library, 5' RACE was applied. This sample was sequenced with an Illumina HiSeq 2000. Through fastp at Q25 and MiXCR, TCRdb rebuilt clones from the public reads, retaining in-frame beta chains. A single entry per CDR3 protein holds the most common genes and DNA from its merged rows. The sample table contains 450,000 to 600,000 distinct CDR3 sequences; only one count was recorded for about a fifth of them. Jointly, the top ten make up roughly 0.5% of the sample. Another study also made use of these data, one on yellow fever vaccine responses in identical twins.

Sequenced material: CD4+ T cells sorted from blood. The source of these receptors is a woman between 18 and 29 years old in good health.

V usage is TRBV6-1 and J usage is TRBJ2-5; D is possibly TRBD1 (6 bases). This CDR3 is built from 16 residues. V was pared by 6 bases and J by 0 bases, with 17 bases between. CDR1 and CDR2 from the germline V gene are MNHNS and SASEGT. Written as DNA, the CDR3 is TGTGCCAGCAGGGAAACAGGGTTCGTGTACCAAGAGACCCAGTACTTC. Translated: CASRETGFVYQETQYF.

This clonotype was seen at least ten times. The chain has TRBV19 and TRBJ2-3, with unresolved D. Trimming removed 9 bases at V and 2 bases at J, with 6 bases between. The CDR3 spans 11 residues. Germline assignment: CDR1 LNHDA and CDR2 SQIVND (reference sequence). In DNA form, the CDR3 reads TGTGCCAGCAGCTACACAGATACGCAGTATTTT. Amino acid sequence: CASSYTDTQYF. The entire variable domain, with the rest obtained from reference TRBV19 and TRBJ2-3, is as follows: DGGITQSPKYLFRKEGQNVTLSCEQNLNHDAMYWYRQDPGQGLRLIYYSQIVNDFQKGDIAEGYSVSREKKESFPLTVTSAQKNPTAFYLCASSYTDTQYFGPGTRLTVL.

The J gene is TRBJ2-1, the V gene TRBV29-1, with 9 bases that match TRBD2. The CDR3 has 15 amino acids. V lost 3 bases and J lost 5; bases outside the gene matches: 8. Germline V lookup: CDR1 SQVTM, CDR2 ANQGSEA. As DNA, the CDR3 is TGCAGCGTTGAGCAAGCGGGAGGCGGAAACAATGAGCAGTTCTTC. Its protein product is CSVEQAGGGNNEQFF.

This clonotype was counted a few times. The chain employs TRBV9 and TRBJ1-1; 11 bases match TRBD1. This CDR3 contains 15 residues. V shed 0 bases, J shed 3 bases, and the junction held 1 base outside the gene matches. Germline V gene sequence: CDR1 SGDLS, CDR2 YYNGEE. The CDR3 reads CASSVAGQGDTEAFF. The CDR3 coding sequence is TGTGCCAGCAGCGTAGCGGGACAGGGGGACACTGAAGCTTTCTTT.

This clonotype was counted ten times or more. The rearrangement joins TRBV6-1 to TRBJ1-4; perhaps TRBD1 as D (5 bases). Trimming removed 6 bases from V and 5 bases from J, with 16 bases in between. CDR3 length: 15 residues. Germline V gene sequence: CDR1 MNHNS, CDR2 SASEGT. CDR3 nucleotide sequence: TGTGCCAGCAGAGCACCAGGGCCCGCGAATGAAAAACTGTTTTTT. Its translation is CASRAPGPANEKLFF.

This clonotype was observed a handful of times. This chain uses TRBV5-1 with TRBJ1-6; 10 bases fit TRBD1. Germline-derived CDR1 and CDR2 are SGHRS and YFSETQ. CDR3 length equals 16 residues. J was trimmed by 7 bases and V by 1 base; bases with no gene match: 5. In nucleotides, the CDR3 is TGCGCCAGCAGCTTGTCATCGGGACAGGGGAATTCACCCCTCCACTTT. It yields the protein CASSLSSGQGNSPLHF.

This clonotype showed up just a few times. CDR3 in amino acids: CSADGSSGIPDTQYF. CDR3 in DNA: TGCAGTGCTGACGGATCCTCGGGAATCCCAGATACGCAGTATTTT. J is TRBJ2-3 and V is TRBV20-1; TRBD2 might be the D (5 bases). The length of the CDR3 is 15 residues. Trimming took off 5 bases at V and 4 bases at J, with 19 bases between the two ends. Germline V gives CDR1 DFQATT, CDR2 SNEGSKA (reference sequence).

The chain links TRBV25-1 to TRBJ1-2; 7 nucleotides match TRBD1. Germline CDR1 is MGHDK and CDR2 is SYGVNS. The CDR3 extends over 15 amino acids. The ends lost 3 bases at V and 4 bases at J; junction bases unmatched: 8. The CDR3 protein is CASSDPGQTLYGYTF. The CDR3 nucleotides are TGTGCCAGCAGTGACCCGGGACAGACCCTCTATGGCTACACCTTC.

In its sample, this clonotype was seen a few times. The V and J genes are TRBV10-3 and TRBJ1-1; D not certain. CDR1 and CDR2 (germline): ENHRY, SYGVKD. V was cut by 3 bases and J by 5 bases, with 7 bases left in between. This CDR3 has 12 residues. This CDR3 is CAISDGGTEAFF. Written as DNA, the CDR3 is TGTGCCATCAGTGATGGCGGGACTGAAGCTTTCTTT.

This clonotype was detected only a few times. This chain connects TRBV12-3 or TRBV12-4 to TRBJ1-4; no clear D. The V end lost 6 bases, the J end lost 7 bases, and 9 bases lay between the germline ends. This CDR3 has 12 residues. CDR3 residues: CASSTDREKLFF. The CDR3 region has the DNA TGTGCCAGCAGCACAGACCGTGAAAAACTGTTTTTT.

This chain links TRBV11-2 with TRBJ2-2, with D perhaps TRBD2 (6 bases). Germline V gene lookup returns CDR1 SGHAT and CDR2 FQNNGV. The CDR3 contains 18 residues. V was shortened by 5 bases and J by 2 bases, with 21 bases between the two germline ends. The CDR3: CASSPGGRNKGNTGELFF. The DNA of the CDR3 is TGTGCCAGCAGCCCCGGGGGACGGAATAAGGGCAACACCGGGGAGCTGTTTTTT.

The CDR3 DNA sequence: TGCAGCGCGAGCGGGAGAACGAACACCGGGGAGCTGTTTTTT. Translation gives CSASGRTNTGELFF. This chain links TRBV29-1 with TRBJ2-2; 8 positions match TRBD2. The CDR3 has 14 amino acids. The V segment lost 7 bases and the J segment 0 bases; nucleotides outside the gene matches: 4. Germline CDR1 SQVTM, CDR2 ANQGSEA.

This chain connects TRBV13 to TRBJ1-5; D ambiguous. Germline V gene sequence: CDR1 PRHDT, CDR2 FYEKMQ (reference sequence). There are 15 residues in the CDR3. Trimming removed 4 bases at V and 0 bases at J, with 10 bases between. CDR3 DNA: TGTGCCAGCAGCTCGTTGGGTTATAGCAATCAGCCCCAGCATTTT. Its protein product is CASSSLGYSNQPQHF.

The rearrangement uses TRBV18 and TRBJ1-2; D is undetermined. V was pared by 2 bases and J by 0 bases, with 7 bases between. The length of the CDR3 is 14 residues. CDR1 and CDR2 from the germline V gene are KGHSH and LQKENI. DNA for the CDR3: TGTGCCAGCTCACCAGCAGGTTCTAACTATGGCTACACCTTC. It is translated as CASSPAGSNYGYTF.

This chain joins TRBV12-3 or TRBV12-4 and TRBJ2-3; D uncertain. V dropped 3 bases and J dropped 8 bases, with 9 bases sitting between them. The CDR3 has 12 amino acids. In DNA, the CDR3 is TGTGCCAGCAGTTTGGAAAGGGTTACGCAGTATTTT. It yields the protein CASSLERVTQYF.

V usage is TRBV4-2 and J usage is TRBJ2-6, with D possibly TRBD1 on 7 matching bases. V was cut by 7 bases and J by 1 base, with 32 bases left in between. Germline CDR1 is LGHNA and CDR2 is YNFKEQ. The CDR3 runs 22 residues. The CDR3 loop reads CASTRGTGGGVPGRSGANVLTF. CDR3 DNA: TGTGCCAGCACCCGAGGTACAGGAGGGGGCGTCCCCGGAAGATCTGGGGCCAACGTCCTGACTTTC.

The chain has TRBV5-1 and TRBJ2-2; 7 bases align to TRBD1. J gave up 6 bases and V 4 bases, and 6 bases lay outside the gene matches. Germline V gene data show CDR1 as SGHRS and CDR2 as YFSETQ. The CDR3 has 14 amino acids. CDR3 nucleotides: TGCGCCAGCAGCCCGGACAGGTGGGCCGGGGAGCTGTTTTTT. Translation: CASSPDRWAGELFF.

This sequence joins TRBV6-1 and TRBJ2-2; no definite D call. This CDR3 is 13 amino acids long. Germline CDR1 reads MNHNS; CDR2 reads SASEGT. Trimming left V 7 bases short and J 1 base short, with 7 bases between. CDR3 in DNA: TGTGCCAGCAAGCTGGGGAACACCGGGGAGCTGTTTTTT. Residues: CASKLGNTGELFF.

The V gene is TRBV29-1, the J gene TRBJ2-2, with 9 bases lining up with TRBD1. The CDR3 consists of 14 residues. V trimming: 6 bases; J trimming: 2 bases; junction bases outside the gene matches: 4. CDR1 SQVTM and CDR2 ANQGSEA come from the germline V gene. The CDR3 spells CSVAGQGNTGELFF. The CDR3 DNA follows: TGCAGCGTAGCGGGACAGGGAAACACCGGGGAGCTGTTTTTT.

The chain joins TRBV7-9 to TRBJ2-1, with D uncertain. This CDR3 region has 14 residues. The germline V and J ends were trimmed by 1 base and 3 bases, with 7 bases remaining between them. In germline, CDR1 is SEHNR, CDR2 FQNEAQ (reference sequence). The CDR3 sequence: CASSLGTNYNEQFF. The CDR3, as DNA: TGTGCCAGCAGCTTAGGTACTAACTACAATGAGCAGTTCTTC.

This clonotype was counted many times. The V and J genes are TRBV7-6 and TRBJ2-3; 8 bases align to TRBD2. Germline CDR1 and CDR2: SGHVS and FNYEAQ. The CDR3 is made up of 16 amino acids. J was trimmed by 3 bases and V by 0 bases; bases with no gene match: 5. CDR3 region: CASSLARTGGTDTQYF. The CDR3 DNA is TGTGCCAGCAGCTTAGCGAGGACGGGAGGGACAGATACGCAGTATTTT.

V and J are TRBV24-1 and TRBJ2-3; 11 nucleotides agree with TRBD1. Trimming cost V 11 bases and J 2 bases; bases outside gene matches: 8. CDR1 is KGHDR and CDR2 is SFDVKD in the germline V gene. The CDR3 is 15 residues long. The CDR3 sequence is CASQGTGGLTDTQYF. The CDR3 DNA follows: TGTGCCAGTCAAGGGACAGGGGGGCTCACAGATACGCAGTATTTT.

The gene calls are TRBV28 and TRBJ2-1; TRBD2 aligns across 8 bases. V lost 2 bases to trimming and J lost 2 bases; unmatched junction nucleotides: 5. The length of the CDR3 is 16 residues. The germline V gene encodes CDR1 MDHEN and CDR2 SYDVKM. This CDR3 is CASSLLGSGAYNEQFF. The CDR3 DNA reads TGTGCCAGCAGTTTACTGGGTAGCGGGGCCTACAATGAGCAGTTCTTC.

The chain employs TRBV18 and TRBJ2-6; the D gene is possibly TRBD2 (6 bases). V lost 6 bases, J lost 8 bases, and 17 bases lay in between. The CDR3 has 15 amino acids. Germline CDR1 KGHSH, CDR2 LQKENI. CDR3 sequence: CASSLAGGGTNVLTF. The CDR3 coding sequence is TGTGCCAGCTCCCTAGCAGGTGGAGGGACCAACGTCCTGACTTTC.

This clonotype was recorded a few times. The chain combines TRBV5-6 with TRBJ1-5, with a tentative D call TRBD1 (6 bases). Germline lookup yields CDR1 SGHDT and CDR2 YYEEEE. Trimming took 1 base from V and 5 from J, leaving 10 bases between them. The CDR3 sequence is 14 residues long. The CDR3 sequence: CASSLLRGDQPQHF. The CDR3 DNA reads as TGTGCCAGCAGCTTGTTAAGGGGGGATCAGCCCCAGCATTTT.

This chain connects TRBV20-1 to TRBJ2-1, with D possibly being TRBD1 (6 bases). Germline CDR1 and CDR2: DFQATT and SNEGSKA (reference sequence). This CDR3 contains 13 residues. V shed 5 bases and J shed 0 bases, with 8 bases lying between them. This CDR3 reads CSAVDSSYNEQFF. CDR3 in DNA: TGCAGTGCTGTGGACAGCTCCTACAATGAGCAGTTCTTC.

The V and J genes are TRBV4-1 and TRBJ2-3; D is tentatively TRBD1 or TRBD2 (5 bases each). The V end lost 1 base, the J end lost 4 bases, and 21 bases lay between the germline ends. In germline, CDR1 is MGHRA, CDR2 YSYEKL. The CDR3 length is 18 residues. CDR3 amino acids: CASSQVPRVTAGADTQYF. As DNA, the CDR3 is TGCGCCAGCAGCCAAGTCCCGAGGGTGACAGCCGGCGCAGATACGCAGTATTTT.

In this sample, this clonotype turned up a few times. V usage is TRBV20-1 and J usage is TRBJ2-5, with a possible D match to TRBD1 (6 bases). The CDR3 loop spans 15 amino acids. The V gene's germline CDR1 is DFQATT and CDR2 SNEGSKA (reference sequence). Trimming stripped 3 bases from V and 1 base from J, with 15 bases between. The CDR3 DNA reads as TGCAGTGCTAGGGACGACCGGGACACCCAAGAGACCCAGTACTTC. It translates to CSARDDRDTQETQYF.

This clonotype was detected only a few times. The V call is TRBV19, the J call TRBJ2-7; TRBD1 matches 7 bases. V trimming: 3 bases; J trimming: 1 base; junction bases outside the gene matches: 3. CDR3 length: 14 amino acids. Germline assignment: CDR1 LNHDA and CDR2 SQIVND (reference sequence). The CDR3 DNA reads as TGTGCCAGTAGTATCGGGACAGCTTCCTACGAGCAGTACTTC. Amino acid sequence: CASSIGTASYEQYF.

This rearrangement joins TRBV20-1 to TRBJ2-7; D gene uncertain. Germline V gene sequence: CDR1 DFQATT, CDR2 SNEGSKA (reference sequence). This CDR3 is built from 12 residues. V lost 2 bases and J lost 2, with 7 bases in between. The CDR3 DNA reads TGCAGTGCTAGAAGGTCAGCCTACGAGCAGTACTTC. This translates into CSARRSAYEQYF.